This T cell receptor beta chain was observed in a study of blood T cell repertoires in COVID-19. Whole-study context: COVID-19 samples collected from the United States, Italy and Spain covered acute and convalescent phases. PBMCs, B-cell-depleted T cells, or T cells were the source of the cDNA or gDNA that made up the material.

The data were produced by immunoSEQ multiplex PCR, yet TCRdb's version contains in-frame clones alone and is incomplete. The repertoire holds around 120,000 clones, with about 92% as singletons. Germline V gene lookup returns CDR1 LGHDT and CDR2 YNNKEL (reference sequence). V lost 0 bases to trimming and J lost 8 bases, with 13 bases between them. The CDR3 consists of 14 residues. This TCR derives from a man aged 45-60 years with active COVID-19. This chain uses TRBV3-1 (or the pseudogene TRBV3-2) with TRBJ1-1; D perhaps matches TRBD1 (6 bases). The sample was peripheral blood. In DNA, the CDR3 is TGTGCCAGCAGCCAAGATGGTCAGGGGCGCGAAGCTTTCTTT. Its protein product is CASSQDGQGREAFF.